Below are 8 T cell receptor beta chains sequenced from a single sample in a study of low-dose radiotherapy and immunotherapy resistance in tumors. Time point here: after trial treatment. Stated treatment: LDRT plus nivolumab, ipilimumab, low-dose cyclophosphamide and aspirin (RACIN trial). Covering alpha and beta chains, TRAV- and TRBV-specific primers were used for the first-strand cDNA. The authors amplified TCRs for about 18 PCR cycles with a constant-region primer and a V-primer adapter. From the reads, TCRdb called clonotypes with MiXCR, one entry per CDR3 protein. The table lists about 91,000 distinct CDR3 sequences, 20% to 25% of them singletons. Here the sequenced sample was PBMCs, taken after low-dose radiotherapy plus immunotherapy. These receptors all come from a female donor with ovarian cancer.

This clonotype appeared a few times. This rearrangement joins TRBV5-4 to TRBJ1-2; D perhaps matches TRBD1 (5 bases). Trimming pared 0 bases from V and 7 bases from J, leaving 19 bases between. Germline V gene lookup returns CDR1 SGHNT and CDR2 YYREEE (reference sequence). The CDR3 has 16 amino acids. CDR3 protein: CASSLVGAEKVSGYTF. The CDR3 DNA sequence: TGTGCCAGCAGCTTGGTCGGGGCAGAAAAGGTTTCTGGCTACACCTTC.

This clonotype was seen repeatedly, ten times or more. J is TRBJ2-7 and V is TRBV6-2 or TRBV6-3; 11 bases agree with TRBD1. This CDR3 is 15 amino acids long. V dropped 4 bases and J dropped 7; count of bases not matched to a gene: 9. The germline V gene has CDR1 MNHEY and CDR2 SVGEGT. The CDR3 here is CASSSRTGGFNEQYF. The CDR3 bases are TGTGCCAGCAGTTCCAGGACAGGGGGCTTTAATGAGCAGTACTTC.

This clonotype was counted ten times or more. The chain recombines TRBV4-3 with TRBJ2-5, with a tentative D call TRBD2 (5 bases). In germline, CDR1 is LGHNA, CDR2 YSLEER. V shed 0 bases and J shed 4 bases, with 15 bases lying between them. The CDR3 is 16 residues long. Here the CDR3 reads CASSQDPGNGGETQYF. CDR3 bases: TGCGCCAGCAGCCAAGATCCGGGGAACGGCGGAGAGACCCAGTACTTC.

This clonotype showed up many times. The rearrangement uses TRBV19 and TRBJ1-5, with 7 nucleotides matching TRBD1. J was trimmed by 2 bases and V by 4 bases; bases with no gene match: 11. Germline V lookup: CDR1 LNHDA, CDR2 SQIVND (reference sequence). This CDR3 comprises 17 residues. The CDR3 spells CASSTSKGARGNQPQHF. The CDR3 DNA follows: TGTGCCAGTAGTACCTCAAAGGGGGCGAGGGGCAATCAGCCCCAGCATTTT.

This clonotype was seen repeatedly, ten times or more. The rearrangement links TRBV6-5 to TRBJ2-1, with D unclear. V lost 7 bases and J 4 bases, leaving 14 bases between the germline ends. Germline-derived CDR1 and CDR2 are MNHEY and SVGAGI. CDR3 size: 14 residues. The CDR3 reads CASKREVGYNEQFF. The DNA of the CDR3 is TGTGCCAGCAAACGAGAGGTGGGGTACAATGAGCAGTTCTTC.

This chain connects TRBV28 to TRBJ1-1, with D unresolved. V lost 4 bases to trimming and J lost 4 bases, with 7 bases between them. The CDR3 spans 12 residues. The germline CDR1 and CDR2 sequences are MDHEN and SYDVKM. CDR3 bases: TGTGCCAGCAGTTACCCCGCCACTGAAGCTTTCTTT. Translation gives CASSYPATEAFF.

This clonotype was detected many times. This chain connects TRBV12-3 or TRBV12-4 to TRBJ2-5; a weak D match, TRBD2 (5 bases). V lost 5 bases to trimming and J lost 4 bases, with 17 bases between them. CDR3 length equals 15 residues. The CDR3 DNA sequence: TGTGCCAGCAGTCAAACTAGGAGCCTGGCAGAGACCCAGTACTTC. It specifies CASSQTRSLAETQYF.

This clonotype was observed at least ten times. This chain joins TRBV4-2 and TRBJ2-3; 9 bases line up with TRBD2. The V segment lost 2 bases and the J segment 2 bases; nucleotides outside the gene matches: 11. Germline V gene sequence: CDR1 LGHNA, CDR2 YNFKEQ. CDR3 length equals 18 residues. CDR3 coding DNA: TGTGCCAGCAGCCAAATCCACTCGGCGGGGGGGACCACAGATACGCAGTATTTT. Translated: CASSQIHSAGGTTDTQYF.